Included here is one T cell receptor beta chain sequence, with context. Its antigen is still unknown. Trimming took 0 bases from V and 0 from J, leaving 12 bases between them. The CDR3 sequence is 17 residues long. Per germline, CDR1 MGHRA and CDR2 YSYEKL. The data belong to a study of T cells in Graves' hyperthyroidism and ophthalmopathy. Study-wide results and caveats: Peripheral blood also featured most of the thyroid clonotypes expanded above 0.001. The model anticipated ophthalmopathy a median about 7 months pre-onset.

Patients showing uncontrolled infection, other autoimmune disease, pregnancy or lactation were ineligible. RNA transcripts yielded amplified TCR beta CDR3 regions. The TCR CDR3 was amplified in a first-round RT-PCR using the HTBI primer set. TCRdb reanalysed the multiplex PCR reads using MiXCR and keeps one entry per CDR3 protein. The table records roughly 500,000 distinct CDR3 sequences, about 20% of them present only once. The receptor was isolated from a woman in her seventies with Graves' ophthalmopathy. The chain is built from TRBV4-1 and TRBJ1-3; maybe TRBD1 (6 bases). Sequencing used blood. Written as DNA, the CDR3 is TGCGCCAGCAGCCAAGATATCCTGGGGGCCTCTGGAAACACCATATATTTT. Encoded protein: CASSQDILGASGNTIYF.